This T cell receptor beta chain was recorded in a study of OX40 agonist ivuxolimab in advanced cancers. Study at large: Dose-escalation patients had hepatocellular carcinoma, melanoma, renal cell or head and neck cancer. Under the entry rules, prior anti-PD-1, anti-PD-L1 or anti-CTLA-4 therapy was allowed, and roughly 39% had some. In three patients, partial responses were observed, one with hepatocellular carcinoma and two with cutaneous melanoma.

General study findings and limits: Partial responders at 0.1-3.0 mg/kg had among the lowest clonal expansion.

Repertoires were generated with immunoSEQ multiplex PCR, while TCRdb's copy carries only in-frame clones and drops some. The table lists 70,000 to 80,000 clones, 90% to 95% of them singletons, with roughly 0.44% in the top ten. As to this clone: No antigen is known for it.

The starting material was CD4+ or CD8+ T cells sorted from blood, obtained in a trial of the OX40 agonist ivuxolimab. This TCR was recovered from an adult with an advanced solid tumor such as melanoma, head and neck, liver or kidney cancer.

In DNA, the CDR3 is TGTGCCAGCAGCTTATTCCCGACAGGGGGCAGGGAGACTAATGAAAAACTGTTTTTT. Residues: CASSLFPTGGRETNEKLFF. The V and J genes are TRBV7-2 and TRBJ1-4; the match to TRBD1 covers 10 bases. CDR3 size: 19 residues. Germline CDR1 is SGHTA and CDR2 is FQGNSA. J lost 2 bases, V lost 2 bases, and 11 bases had no gene match.